Below are 24 T cell receptor beta chains sequenced from a single sample in a study of blood T cell repertoires in COVID-19. Clones were sequenced by immunoSEQ multiplex PCR, and TCRdb holds only the in-frame ones, with some missing. The repertoire consists of over 150,000 clones, with about 86% occurring once and the leading ten covering 25% to 30%. The sequenced sample consisted of peripheral blood. The source is a woman aged 55-70 years with acute or convalescent COVID-19.

The J gene is TRBJ1-1, the V gene TRBV3-1 (or the pseudogene TRBV3-2), with D perhaps TRBD1 (5 bases). V was pared by 1 base and J by 0 bases, with 9 bases between. From germline, CDR1 is LGHDT and CDR2 YNNKEL (reference sequence). The CDR3 totals 15 residues. DNA of the CDR3: TGTGCCAGCAGCCAAGGGGGCAGATTGAACACTGAAGCTTTCTTT. Translating gives CASSQGGRLNTEAFF.

The chain uses TRBV7-9 and TRBJ1-6, with D possibly TRBD1 on 6 matching bases. The germline gives CDR1 SEHNR, CDR2 FQNEAQ (reference sequence). CDR3 size: 16 residues. V lost 1 base, J lost 6 bases, and 13 bases lay in between. The CDR3 protein is CASSLVGQGRNSPLHF. The DNA of the CDR3 is TGTGCCAGCAGCTTAGTTGGGCAGGGGCGTAATTCACCCCTCCACTTT.

About this clone: Other DNA sequences in this sample translate to the same CDR3. The V and J genes are TRBV5-1 and TRBJ1-2, with 10 bases aligning to TRBD1. The CDR3 has 14 residues. The V and J ends lost 0 bases and 8 bases, in that order; junction bases with no gene match: 4. Per germline, CDR1 SGHRS and CDR2 YFSETQ. The CDR3 reads CASSLGQGAEGYTF. Here the CDR3 DNA reads TGCGCCAGCAGCTTGGGACAGGGGGCGGAGGGCTACACCTTC.

The chain combines TRBV2 with TRBJ1-4, with TRBD1 matching 9 bases. The CDR3 is made up of 15 amino acids. V was clipped by 4 bases and J by 6 bases; unmatched bases: 6. The V gene's germline CDR1 is SNHLY and CDR2 FYNNEI. This chain's CDR3 is CASSAETGGYEKLFF. CDR3 nucleotides: TGTGCCAGCAGTGCAGAGACAGGGGGATATGAAAAACTGTTTTTT.

The chain uses TRBV18 and TRBJ2-7, with a possible D match to TRBD1 (6 bases). The CDR3 loop spans 16 amino acids. V lost 4 bases and J lost 0, with 16 bases in between. Germline V lookup: CDR1 KGHSH, CDR2 LQKENI. Here the CDR3 DNA reads TGTGCCAGCTCACAAGGCAGGGGTTCCAGCTCCTACGAGCAGTACTTC. This gives the protein CASSQGRGSSSYEQYF.

The rearrangement uses TRBV19 and TRBJ1-1; D gene uncertain. Trimming took 3 bases from V and 5 from J, leaving 13 bases between them. The length of the CDR3 is 14 residues. Germline CDR1 LNHDA, CDR2 SQIVND (reference sequence). Here the CDR3 DNA reads TGTGCCAGTAGTATGGCAGGCATTGGGACTGAAGCTTTCTTT. Translated, it gives CASSMAGIGTEAFF.

The rearrangement links TRBV19 to TRBJ2-3; a weak D match, TRBD1 (6 bases). Germline CDR1 and CDR2: LNHDA and SQIVND (reference sequence). V lost 6 bases and J lost 2, with 15 bases in between. The CDR3 runs 15 residues. This CDR3 is CASSGQTTITDTQYF. DNA of the CDR3: TGTGCCAGTAGCGGACAGACTACTATCACAGATACGCAGTATTTT.

This clone has only a few counts. The chain couples TRBV3-1 (or the pseudogene TRBV3-2) to TRBJ2-7; D perhaps matches TRBD1 (5 bases). The germline CDR1 and CDR2 sequences are LGHDT and YNNKEL (reference sequence). The V end was cut by 1 base, the J end by 6 bases, with 19 bases between. The CDR3 loop spans 16 amino acids. DNA of the CDR3: TGTGCCAGCAGCCAAGGTACGACAGCCGCCGGCGGCGAGCAGTACTTC. Translation: CASSQGTTAAGGEQYF.

This chain connects TRBV19 to TRBJ2-7, with 8 bases that match TRBD2. The CDR3 spans 14 residues. V lost 5 bases, J lost 2 bases, and 5 bases stayed unmatched. CDR1 and CDR2 (germline): LNHDA, SQIVND (reference sequence). The CDR3 reads CASSLVGGAYEQYF. CDR3 nucleotides: TGTGCCAGTAGTTTAGTCGGGGGGGCCTACGAGCAGTACTTC.

At least ten counts were recorded for this clone. The chain combines TRBV6-5 with TRBJ1-1; 7 bases match TRBD1. With V trimmed by 2 bases and J by 8 bases, 8 bases remained unmatched. The CDR3 consists of 14 residues. Per germline, CDR1 MNHEY and CDR2 SVGAGI. The CDR3 reads CASSYRTGSLEAFF. In nucleotides, the CDR3 is TGTGCCAGCAGTTACCGGACAGGCTCGCTGGAAGCTTTCTTT.

V is TRBV3-1 (or the pseudogene TRBV3-2) and J is TRBJ2-7; 11 positions match TRBD2. This CDR3 is built from 19 residues. The junction had 16 bases not matched to a gene; V was cut back by 5 bases and J by 1 base. Germline V gene lookup returns CDR1 LGHDT and CDR2 YNNKEL (reference sequence). CDR3 nucleotide sequence: TGTGCCAGCAGCTCCAGGGGGCTAGCGGGGGGCTCCAGATCCTACGAGCAGTACTTC. Protein sequence: CASSSRGLAGGSRSYEQYF.

This chain connects TRBV11-2 to TRBJ2-4, with unresolved D. Germline V gene data show CDR1 as SGHAT and CDR2 as FQNNGV. The germline V and J ends were trimmed by 5 bases and 8 bases, with 7 bases remaining between them. This CDR3 is 11 amino acids long. CDR3 DNA: TGTGCCAGCAGCCCACGGGACATTCAGTACTTC. Its protein product is CASSPRDIQYF.

The V and J genes are TRBV21-1 and TRBJ1-1; the table's TRBD1 call for D was not verified on the DNA. TRBV21-1 is shown as a pseudogene. The length of the CDR3 is 19 residues. As DNA, the CDR3 is TGTGCCAGCAGCAAAGCCCCCTTCGGTGAGGTCCAGGGGTACACTGAAGCTTTCTTT. It specifies CASSKAPFGEVQGYTEAFF.

Within the sample, this clone is medium-sized (0.01 to 0.1%). This sequence joins TRBV5-4 and TRBJ1-6; D is perhaps TRBD1 (5 bases). V shed 4 bases and J shed 3 bases, with 14 bases lying between them. The CDR3 sequence is 16 residues long. Germline-derived CDR1 and CDR2 are SGHNT and YYREEE (reference sequence). The DNA of the CDR3 is TGTGCCAGCAGCGCAGGGTATAGGGGCTATAATTCACCCCTCCACTTT. It encodes CASSAGYRGYNSPLHF. Looking up the rest from reference TRBV5-4 and TRBJ1-6 gives the full variable domain: ETGVTQSPTHLIKTRGQQVTLRCSSQSGHNTVSWYQQALGQGPQFIFQYYREEENGRGNFPPRFSGLQFPNYSSELNVNALELDDSALYLCASSAGYRGYNSPLHFGNGTRLTVT.

This clone was seen a handful of times. The chain uses TRBV19 and TRBJ1-5; D is perhaps TRBD1 (5 bases). The CDR3 sequence is 14 residues long. The ends were cut back, 5 bases at V and 4 bases at J, with 12 bases in the middle. The germline gives CDR1 LNHDA, CDR2 SQIVND (reference sequence). The CDR3 nucleotides read TGTGCCAGTAGTTCCCGGACACCAAATCAGCCCCAGCATTTT. Amino acid sequence: CASSSRTPNQPQHF.

This clone has a handful of counts. V usage is TRBV28 and J usage is TRBJ1-4; no clear D gene. Per the germline V gene, CDR1 is MDHEN and CDR2 is SYDVKM. CDR3 length: 14 residues. Trimming left V 3 bases short and J 0 bases short, with 5 bases between. The CDR3 is CASSFYATNEKLFF. CDR3 nucleotide sequence: TGTGCCAGCAGTTTTTATGCAACTAATGAAAAACTGTTTTTT.

The chain links TRBV4-2 to TRBJ2-5; maybe TRBD2 (5 bases). CDR3 length equals 16 residues. From germline, CDR1 is LGHNA and CDR2 YNFKEQ. V was pared by 6 bases and J by 5 bases, with 22 bases between. In DNA form, the CDR3 reads TGTGCCAGCAGTCCTTTCGGGAAAAACAACGAGGAGACCCAGTACTTC. Protein: CASSPFGKNNEETQYF.

The rearrangement links TRBV7-2 to TRBJ1-6; D might be TRBD1 (5 bases). The ends were cut back, 2 bases at V and 7 bases at J, with 18 bases in the middle. Germline CDR1 reads SGHTA; CDR2 reads FQGNSA. This CDR3 region has 17 residues. The CDR3 is CASSLHIGRGTNSPLHF. In nucleotides, the CDR3 is TGTGCCAGCAGCTTACATATCGGACGGGGGACGAATTCACCCCTCCACTTT. The entire variable domain, with the rest obtained from reference TRBV7-2 and TRBJ1-6, is as follows: GAGVSQSPSNKVTEKGKDVELRCDPISGHTALYWYRQSLGQGLEFLIYFQGNSAPDKSGLPSDRFSAERTGGSVSTLTIQRTQQEDSAVYLCASSLHIGRGTNSPLHFGNGTRLTVT.

The CDR3 loop reads CASSALLATSGGVYNEQFF. CDR3 sequence (DNA): TGTGCCAGCAGTGCATTACTCGCTACTAGCGGTGGGGTTTACAATGAGCAGTTCTTC. This rearrangement joins TRBV27 to TRBJ2-1, with 8 bases matching TRBD2. The junction had 19 bases not matched to a gene; V was cut back by 5 bases and J by 4 bases. Germline CDR1 and CDR2: MNHEY and SMNVEV (reference sequence). This CDR3 region has 19 residues.

This clone came up a few times. This rearrangement joins TRBV6-6 to TRBJ1-5; 7 bases map to TRBD1. The V segment lost 4 bases and the J segment 7 bases; nucleotides outside the gene matches: 1. Germline V gene lookup returns CDR1 MNHNY and CDR2 SVGAGI (reference sequence). The CDR3 has 12 residues. The CDR3 protein is CASSLDRQPQHF. CDR3 coding DNA: TGTGCCAGCAGTTTGGACAGGCAGCCCCAGCATTTT.

The rearrangement links TRBV11-2 to TRBJ1-4; D unresolved. The V and J ends lost 6 bases and 7 bases respectively, with 12 bases between them. The CDR3 sequence is 13 residues long. Germline lookup yields CDR1 SGHAT and CDR2 FQNNGV. The CDR3 here is CASSSQFAEKLFF. The DNA of the CDR3 is TGTGCCAGCAGTTCACAGTTTGCTGAAAAACTGTTTTTT. Using reference TRBV11-2 and TRBJ1-4 for the parts outside the CDR3, the full variable domain is EAGVAQSPRYKIIEKRQSVAFWCNPISGHATLYWYQQILGQGPKLLIQFQNNGVVDDSQLPKDRFSAERLKGVDSTLKIQPAKLEDSAVYLCASSSQFAEKLFFGSGTQLSVL.

This sequence joins TRBV25-1 and TRBJ2-5, with 8 bases matching TRBD1. The CDR3 is 13 residues long. Germline V gives CDR1 MGHDK, CDR2 SYGVNS. The V and J ends lost 6 bases and 1 base, in that order; junction bases with no gene match: 1. CDR3 DNA: TGTGCCAGCAGGGACAGGGCCCAAGAGACCCAGTACTTC. Translating it yields CASRDRAQETQYF.

The CDR3 DNA sequence: TGCAGCGCCGTCACAGGGGGCGAAGCCTATGGCTACACCTTC. It codes for CSAVTGGEAYGYTF. The rearrangement links TRBV29-1 to TRBJ1-2; 9 positions agree with TRBD1. CDR3 length equals 14 residues. Germline CDR1 SQVTM, CDR2 ANQGSEA. J gave up 4 bases and V 7 bases, and 10 bases lay outside the gene matches.

The chain has TRBV7-3 and TRBJ1-2; TRBD1 agrees at 7 bases. Unmatched junction bases numbered 7, after V lost 4 bases and J lost 8 bases. CDR1 is SGHTA and CDR2 is FQGTGA in the germline V gene. CDR3 length: 13 residues. The CDR3 region is CASSSDRASGYTF. CDR3 DNA sequence: TGTGCCAGCAGCTCCGACAGGGCCTCGGGCTACACCTTC.